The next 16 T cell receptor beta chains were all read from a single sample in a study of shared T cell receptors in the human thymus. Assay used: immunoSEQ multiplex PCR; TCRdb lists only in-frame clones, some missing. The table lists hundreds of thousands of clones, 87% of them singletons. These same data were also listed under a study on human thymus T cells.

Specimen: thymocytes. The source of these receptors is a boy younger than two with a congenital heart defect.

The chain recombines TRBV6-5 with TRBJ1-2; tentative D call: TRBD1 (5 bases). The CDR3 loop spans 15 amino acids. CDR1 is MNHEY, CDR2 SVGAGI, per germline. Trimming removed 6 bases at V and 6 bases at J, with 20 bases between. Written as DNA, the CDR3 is TGTGCCAGCAGAAACAGGTTGGAACTTTATCATGGCTACACCTTC. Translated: CASRNRLELYHGYTF.

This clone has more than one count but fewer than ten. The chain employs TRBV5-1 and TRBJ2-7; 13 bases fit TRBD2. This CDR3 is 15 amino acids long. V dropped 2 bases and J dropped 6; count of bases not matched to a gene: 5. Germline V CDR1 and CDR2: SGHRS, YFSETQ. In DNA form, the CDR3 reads TGCGCCAGCAGCTTTGGACTAGCGGGAGTTTGCGAGCAGTACTTC. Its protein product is CASSFGLAGVCEQYF.

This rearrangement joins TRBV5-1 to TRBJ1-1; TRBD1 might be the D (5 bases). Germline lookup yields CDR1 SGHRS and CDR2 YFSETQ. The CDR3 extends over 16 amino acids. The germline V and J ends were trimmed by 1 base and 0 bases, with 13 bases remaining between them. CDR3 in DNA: TGCGCCAGCAGCTTGTCAGGGCGGTTCATGAACACTGAAGCTTTCTTT. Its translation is CASSLSGRFMNTEAFF.

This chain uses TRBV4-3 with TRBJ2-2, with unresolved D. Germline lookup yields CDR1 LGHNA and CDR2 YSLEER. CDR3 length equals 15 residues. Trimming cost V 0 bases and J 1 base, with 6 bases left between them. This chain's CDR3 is CASSQERVNTGELFF. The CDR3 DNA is TGCGCCAGCAGCCAAGAACGGGTGAACACCGGGGAGCTGTTTTTT.

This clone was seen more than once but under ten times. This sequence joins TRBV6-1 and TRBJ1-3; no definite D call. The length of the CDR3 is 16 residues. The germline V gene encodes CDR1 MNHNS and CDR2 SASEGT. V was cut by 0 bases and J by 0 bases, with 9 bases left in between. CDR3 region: CASSEARVNSGNTIYF. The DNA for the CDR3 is TGTGCCAGCAGTGAAGCTCGGGTTAACTCTGGAAACACCATATATTTT.

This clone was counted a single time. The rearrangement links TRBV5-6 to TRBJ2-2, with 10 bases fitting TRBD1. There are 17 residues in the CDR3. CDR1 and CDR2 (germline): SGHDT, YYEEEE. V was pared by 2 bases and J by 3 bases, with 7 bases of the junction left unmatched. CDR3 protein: CASSFRGTGADTGELFF. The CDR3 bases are TGTGCCAGCAGCTTCCGCGGGACAGGGGCGGACACCGGGGAGCTGTTTTTT.

This chain's CDR3 is CASRAQGGGYTF. CDR3 bases: TGCGCCAGCAGAGCTCAGGGCGGCGGCTACACCTTC. V is TRBV10-2 and J is TRBJ1-2, with D tentatively TRBD1 (5 bases). The CDR3 has 12 amino acids. Looked up from germline, CDR1 is WSHSY and CDR2 is SAAADI. The V end was cut by 6 bases, the J end by 8 bases, with 13 bases between.

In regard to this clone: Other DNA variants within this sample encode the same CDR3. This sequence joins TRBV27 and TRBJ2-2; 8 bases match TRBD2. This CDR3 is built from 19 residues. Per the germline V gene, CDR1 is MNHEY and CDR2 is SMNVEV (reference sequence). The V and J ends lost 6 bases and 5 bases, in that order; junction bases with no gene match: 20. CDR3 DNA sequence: TGTGCCAGCAGAACTAAACCTAGGGAGCGGGAGCGGAGTACCGGGGAGCTGTTTTTT. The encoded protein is CASRTKPRERERSTGELFF.

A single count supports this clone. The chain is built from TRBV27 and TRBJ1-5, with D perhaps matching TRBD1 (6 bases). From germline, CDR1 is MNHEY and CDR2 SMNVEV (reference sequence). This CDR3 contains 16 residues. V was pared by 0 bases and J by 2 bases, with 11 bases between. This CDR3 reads CASSLSWRQGNQPQHF. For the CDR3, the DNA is TGTGCCAGCAGTTTATCGTGGCGACAGGGCAATCAGCCCCAGCATTTT.

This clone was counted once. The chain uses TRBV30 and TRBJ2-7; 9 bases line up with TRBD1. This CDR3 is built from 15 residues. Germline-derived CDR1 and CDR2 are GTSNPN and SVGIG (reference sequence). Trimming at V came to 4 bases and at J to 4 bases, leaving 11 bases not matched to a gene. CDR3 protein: CAWKGQGSVRYEQYF. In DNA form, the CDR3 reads TGTGCCTGGAAAGGACAGGGGTCGGTTCGTTACGAGCAGTACTTC.

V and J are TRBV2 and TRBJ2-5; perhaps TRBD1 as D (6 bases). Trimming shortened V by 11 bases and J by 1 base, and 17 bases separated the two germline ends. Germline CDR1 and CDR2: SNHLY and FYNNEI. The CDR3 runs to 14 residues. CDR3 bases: TGTGCCGGGAATGCCCAGGGGTTCCAAGAGACCCAGTACTTC. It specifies CAGNAQGFQETQYF.

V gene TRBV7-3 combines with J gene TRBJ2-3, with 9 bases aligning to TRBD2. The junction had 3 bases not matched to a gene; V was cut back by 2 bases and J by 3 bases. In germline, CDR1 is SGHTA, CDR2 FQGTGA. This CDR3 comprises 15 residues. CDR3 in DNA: TGTGCCAGCAGCTTATTTAGCGGGGGAACAGATACGCAGTATTTT. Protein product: CASSLFSGGTDTQYF.

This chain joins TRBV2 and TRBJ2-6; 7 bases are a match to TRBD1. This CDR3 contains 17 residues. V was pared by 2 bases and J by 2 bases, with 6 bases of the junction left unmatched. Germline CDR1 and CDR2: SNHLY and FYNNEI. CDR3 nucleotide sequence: TGTGCCAGCAGTGAAACCTACAGGGGTACTGGGGCCAACGTCCTGACTTTC. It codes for CASSETYRGTGANVLTF. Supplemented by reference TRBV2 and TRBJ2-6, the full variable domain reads EPEVTQTPSHQVTQMGQEVILRCVPISNHLYFYWYRQILGQKVEFLVSFYNNEISEKSEIFDDQFSVERPDGSNFTLKIRSTKLEDSAMYFCASSETYRGTGANVLTFGAGSRLTVL.

The CDR3: CASSLSRGGTYNSPLHF. The CDR3 DNA is TGTGCCAGCAGTTTATCCCGGGGGGGAACCTATAATTCACCCCTCCACTTT. The J gene is TRBJ1-6, the V gene TRBV27; a weak D match, TRBD1 (5 bases). This CDR3 has 17 residues. Germline CDR1 reads MNHEY; CDR2 reads SMNVEV (reference sequence). V was pared by 0 bases and J by 2 bases, with 11 bases between.

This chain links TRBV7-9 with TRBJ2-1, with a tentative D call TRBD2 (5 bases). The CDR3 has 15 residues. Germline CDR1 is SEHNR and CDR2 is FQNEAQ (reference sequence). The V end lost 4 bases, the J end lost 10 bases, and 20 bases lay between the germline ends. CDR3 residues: CASSSGLAKDGEQFF. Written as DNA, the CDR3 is TGTGCCAGCAGCTCGGGTCTAGCAAAGGACGGGGAGCAGTTCTTC.

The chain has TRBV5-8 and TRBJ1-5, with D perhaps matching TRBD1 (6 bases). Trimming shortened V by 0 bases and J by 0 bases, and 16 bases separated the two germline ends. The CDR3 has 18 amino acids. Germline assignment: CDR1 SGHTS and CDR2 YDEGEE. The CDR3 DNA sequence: TGTGCCAGCAGCTTGGACAGGGCTCTACGATATAGCAATCAGCCCCAGCATTTT. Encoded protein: CASSLDRALRYSNQPQHF.